These 8 T cell receptor beta chains were sequenced from one sample in a study of blood T cell repertoires in COVID-19. Libraries were prepared by immunoSEQ multiplex PCR; TCRdb keeps only in-frame clonotypes and omits some of them. Of 37,000 or so clones in the sample, just under 80% are singletons; the top ten hold around 35%. Sequencing was done on a sample of peripheral blood. The receptors here all came from a man aged 55 to 70 with acute or convalescent COVID-19.

The V call is TRBV12-3 or TRBV12-4, the J call TRBJ2-1; no clear D gene. The CDR3 is made up of 12 amino acids. Trimming left V 1 base short and J 8 bases short, with 6 bases between. The CDR3 bases are TGTGCCAGCAGTTTAGTGGGCGATGAGCAGTTCTTC. This translates into CASSLVGDEQFF.

J is TRBJ2-1 and V is TRBV11-2, with 7 bases lining up with TRBD2. V was pared by 1 base and J by 12 bases, with 3 bases of the junction left unmatched. Germline CDR1 SGHAT, CDR2 FQNNGV. The CDR3 has 12 residues. In DNA, the CDR3 is TGTGCCAGCAGCTTAGGGGGGAGGGGGCAGTTCTTC. Translating gives CASSLGGRGQFF.

With respect to this clone: A junction boundary mismatches the germline segment, possibly from a read error. The chain carries TRBV5-1 and TRBJ2-2; TRBD1 might be the D (5 bases). CDR3 length: 17 residues. Germline V gives CDR1 SGHRS, CDR2 YFSETQ. The CDR3 sequence is CASYWGNAATNTVELFF. DNA for the CDR3: TGCGCCAGCTATTGGGGCAACGCCGCTACGAACACCGTGGAGCTGTTTTTT. Drawing the rest from reference TRBV5-1 and TRBJ2-2, the complete variable domain is KAGVTQTPRYLIKTRGQQVTLSCSPISGHRSVSWYQQTPGQGLQFLFEYFSETQRNKGNFPGRFSGRQFSNSRSEMNVSTLELGDSALYLCASYWGNAATNTVELFFGEGSRLTVL.

This chain connects TRBV6-5 to TRBJ2-1, with TRBD2 matching 9 bases. With 7 bases clipped from V and 9 bases from J, the junction kept 7 bases outside the gene matches. Germline CDR1 is MNHEY and CDR2 is SVGAGI. The CDR3 spans 13 residues. The CDR3 is CASIGLAGSEQFF. The CDR3 DNA follows: TGTGCCAGCATTGGTCTAGCGGGAAGTGAGCAGTTCTTC.

The chain carries TRBV3-1 (or the pseudogene TRBV3-2) and TRBJ2-1; D gene unclear. CDR1 and CDR2 from the germline V gene are LGHDT and YNNKEL (reference sequence). CDR3 length equals 14 residues. Deletions cut 1 base from V and 4 bases from J, with 8 bases between. CDR3 DNA: TGTGCCAGCAGCCAAGGAGCTTTATACAATGAGCAGTTCTTC. Residues: CASSQGALYNEQFF.

A single count supports this clone. The chain has TRBV6-4 and TRBJ1-1; 8 bases line up with TRBD1. The V gene end was trimmed by 2 bases and the J gene end by 1 base; junction bases not matched to a gene: 0. The CDR3 covers 14 residues. Germline CDR1 is MRHNA and CDR2 is SNTAGT. The CDR3 loop is CASSDGTGNTEAFF. In DNA, the CDR3 is TGTGCCAGCAGTGACGGGACAGGGAACACTGAAGCTTTCTTT.

This clone has more than one count but fewer than ten. The rearrangement links TRBV6-6 to TRBJ2-7; D is perhaps TRBD2 (6 bases). The V end was cut by 2 bases, the J end by 7 bases, with 18 bases between. CDR1 and CDR2 (germline): MNHNY, SVGAGI (reference sequence). There are 15 residues in the CDR3. Here the CDR3 reads CASSYPPGGALEQYF. Written as DNA, the CDR3 is TGTGCCAGCAGTTACCCGCCCGGCGGGGCCCTGGAGCAGTACTTC.

Only a few counts were recorded for this clone. The CDR3: CATDSSNYGYTF. CDR3 nucleotides: TGTGCCACGGACTCAAGTAACTATGGCTACACCTTC. The V call is TRBV12-3 or TRBV12-4, the J call TRBJ1-2; no clear D gene. The germline V and J ends were trimmed by 10 bases and 1 base, with 10 bases remaining between them. The CDR3 totals 12 residues.